This is a list of T cell receptor beta chains from one sample in a study of identical twins. MiXCR was run by TCRdb on the 5' RACE reads, yielding one entry per CDR3 protein. The top ten hold 10% to 15% of the sample, which has more than 600,000 distinct CDR3 sequences, 15% to 20% seen once. These data were likewise used in another study, on T cells expressing NK-cell markers.

The specimen sequenced was PBMCs. Every receptor here comes from a woman under 30 in good health. CDR3s include the opening cysteine and the closing phenylalanine or tryptophan. Fields, in order: clone size, V gene, D gene, J gene, CDR3 DNA, CDR3 protein. The D gene is left open where the match is weak. Only part of the rows carry a size: once, few, many, or a class if the clone is expanded.

few	TRBV9	-	TRBJ1-4	TGTGCCAGCAGCGAGACTGCAACTAATGAAAAACTGTTTTTT	CASSETATNEKLFF
few	TRBV6-5	-	TRBJ2-6	TGTGCCAGCAGTTATGCGTCGGGGGCCAACGTCCTGACTTTC	CASSYASGANVLTF
-	TRBV7-8	-	TRBJ1-1	TGTGCCAGCAGCTTAACTCGGCCCACCGGCGATAACACTGAAGCTTTCTTT	CASSLTRPTGDNTEAFF
few	TRBV20-1	-	TRBJ2-7	TGCAGTGCTAGTGGCCAGGGAATTTTCAACGAGCAGTACTTC	CSASGQGIFNEQYF
-	TRBV3-1	-	TRBJ2-3	TGTGCCAGCACGCCGGTTTCCAGCACAGATACGCAGTATTTT	CASTPVSSTDTQYF
few	TRBV10-3	-	TRBJ1-5	TGTGCCATCAGTGAGTCGAGGCGCAGCCTCAATCAGCCCCAGCATTTT	CAISESRRSLNQPQHF
few	TRBV20-1	TRBD1	TRBJ2-5	TGCAGTGCTAGCGGACAGGGGTTCACCTTGGGGGCCCAGTACTTC	CSASGQGFTLGAQYF
-	TRBV12-3/TRBV12-4	-	TRBJ1-5	TGTGCCAGCACCCTGGGACCTCTGCACAATCAGCCCCAGCATTTT	CASTLGPLHNQPQHF
-	TRBV5-4	-	TRBJ2-5	TGTGCCAGCAGCGCCCACCGGGACTTACGGGAGACCCAGTACTTC	CASSAHRDLRETQYF
-	TRBV20-1	TRBD1	TRBJ1-1	TGCAGTGCTCTTCTTGGGACAGCCCGGGAAGCTTTCTTT	CSALLGTAREAFF
-	TRBV10-1	-	TRBJ2-3	TGCGCCAGCAGTGAGTTCCGACCCGGTACGCAGTATTTT	CASSEFRPGTQYF
-	TRBV29-1	TRBD2	TRBJ2-3	TGCAGCGTTGATAGCGGGGCGGGGGGCACAGATACGCAGTATTTT	CSVDSGAGGTDTQYF
-	TRBV12-3/TRBV12-4	-	TRBJ2-7	TGTGCCAGCAACTCACCCGGACCATCCTACGAGCAGTACTTC	CASNSPGPSYEQYF
-	TRBV13	-	TRBJ2-1	TGTGCCAGCAGCCAGGGGACTGTCCTCCGAAGCGCCTACAATGAGCAGTTCTTC	CASSQGTVLRSAYNEQFF
few	TRBV28	TRBD2	TRBJ2-3	TGTGCCATCGGAGGGGCTAGCGGAAGTAGCACAGATACGCAGTATTTT	CAIGGASGSSTDTQYF
-	TRBV2	-	TRBJ2-3	TGTGCCAGCAGTGAGTCGAGGTTGGTCACAGATACGCAGTATTTT	CASSESRLVTDTQYF
few	TRBV7-8	-	TRBJ2-1	TGTGCCAGCAGCTTAGTTGGGGGAACCAATGAGCAGTTCTTC	CASSLVGGTNEQFF
-	TRBV4-3	-	TRBJ1-1	TGCGCCAGCAGCAAACCCCGCAGGGGGAACACTGAAGCTTTCTTT	CASSKPRRGNTEAFF
-	TRBV18	-	TRBJ2-7	TGTGCCAGCTCACCACCTACGACCTACGAGCAGTACTTC	CASSPPTTYEQYF
-	TRBV20-1	-	TRBJ1-2	TGCAGTGCTAGAGATCCGCGGAGGGGTATACCTAACTATGGCTACACCTTC	CSARDPRRGIPNYGYTF
few	TRBV7-2	-	TRBJ1-1	TGTGCCAGCAGCTTAGATATTGACAGGATGAACACTGAAGCTTTCTTT	CASSLDIDRMNTEAFF
-	TRBV29-1	-	TRBJ1-2	TGCAGCGTCCTGGCGATGGGGGACTATGGCTACACCTTC	CSVLAMGDYGYTF
few	TRBV6-1	-	TRBJ2-7	TGTGCCAGCAGTCCCACTAGCAAAAGCTCCTACGAGCAGTACTTC	CASSPTSKSSYEQYF